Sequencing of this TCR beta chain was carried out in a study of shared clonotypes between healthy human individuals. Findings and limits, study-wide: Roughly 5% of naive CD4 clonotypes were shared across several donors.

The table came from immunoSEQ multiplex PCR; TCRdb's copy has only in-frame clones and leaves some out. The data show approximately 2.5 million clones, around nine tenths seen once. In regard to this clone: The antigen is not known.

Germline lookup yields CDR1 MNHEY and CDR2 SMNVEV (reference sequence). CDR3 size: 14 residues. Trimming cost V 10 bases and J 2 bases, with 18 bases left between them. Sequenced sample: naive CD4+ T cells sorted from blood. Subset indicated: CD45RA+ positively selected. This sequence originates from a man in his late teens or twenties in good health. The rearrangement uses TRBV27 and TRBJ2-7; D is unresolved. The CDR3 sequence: CATRLVRLAYEQYF. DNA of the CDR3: TGTGCCACCAGACTCGTGAGGCTAGCCTACGAGCAGTACTTC.